The sample holds many counts of the clone carrying this T cell receptor beta chain. Its antigen is undetermined. This specimen comes from a study of T-cell reconstitution after alpha-beta-depleted transplantation in children. Broader study findings: Surviving thymic progenitors and recipient T cells were the source of high TCRbeta diversity at day 60 in some patients.

Unique molecular identifiers featured in how the TCRbeta library was prepared. TCRdb fed the PCR reads into MiXCR, producing one record per CDR3 protein. The top ten clones hold around 9.9% of a sample with fewer than 400,000 distinct CDR3 sequences, around 25% of them seen once. Germline CDR1 and CDR2: SGHRS and YFSETQ. The CDR3 loop spans 15 amino acids. Losses at the gene ends were 4 bases for V and 1 base for J; bases not matched to a gene: 7. The sequence was obtained from a male patient under 18 who had a stem cell transplant for acute lymphoblastic leukemia, so the T cells may come from the graft donor. The rearrangement uses TRBV5-1 and TRBJ1-1, with TRBD1 identical over 7 bases. The sample consisted of PBMCs, mostly from graft donor cells, taken 180 days after TCRalphabeta/CD19-depleted stem cell transplant. CDR3 in amino acids: CASSPGDRRNTEAFF. Here the CDR3 DNA reads TGCGCCAGCAGCCCGGGGGACAGACGGAACACTGAAGCTTTCTTT.